This T cell receptor beta chain is from a study of T cell repertoires in cytomegalovirus infection. Overall study context: An indication of both CMV infection and matching HLA type came from public TCR beta signatures. Study-level results: The ex vivo response showed dominance by HLA-C-restricted CMV-specific TCR beta clonotypes. Summed public TCR beta family frequency identified CMV carriers bearing the relevant HLA.

This clonotype is labeled medium-sized. Its antigen remains unidentified. TCRdb re-analysed the reads in MiXCR, keeping a single row per CDR3 protein. The sample records 100,000 to 150,000 distinct CDR3 sequences, roughly 9% being singletons. With V trimmed by 3 bases and J by 5 bases, 4 bases remained unmatched. CDR3 length equals 14 residues. CDR1 and CDR2 (germline): SGHVS, FQNEAQ. The genes are TRBV7-8 and TRBJ2-1, with 7 bases identical to TRBD2. The source of this sequence is a human donor in good health (CMV status not recorded). Some clones in this sample may be carry-over from other donors' samples. The sequenced material came from PBMCs. CDR3 region: CASSFPSGNNEQFF. CDR3 DNA sequence: TGTGCCAGCAGCTTCCCTAGCGGAAACAATGAGCAGTTCTTC.